This T cell receptor beta chain comes out of a study of OX40 agonist ivuxolimab in advanced cancers. Overall study context: Every patient in dose escalation had hepatocellular carcinoma, melanoma, renal cell or head and neck cancer. A mean age of roughly 62 years, range roughly 20 to 90, was recorded, and about 83% were male. Overall study results and limits: Averaging showed that CD8+ T cells had more expanded clones than CD4+ did. It was also the case that some nonresponders had low normalized T-cell clonal expansion.

As to this clone: What it recognizes is unknown.

CDR1 SGHTA and CDR2 FQGTGA come from the germline V gene. This CDR3 is 17 amino acids long. V was clipped by 1 base and J by 7 bases; unmatched bases: 10. Measured with immunoSEQ multiplex PCR; TCRdb has only the in-frame clones, and not every one. The table shows approximately 50,000 clones, with about 82% occurring only once. The material was CD4+ or CD8+ T cells sorted from blood, obtained in a trial of the OX40 agonist ivuxolimab. This clonotype originated in an adult with an advanced solid tumor such as melanoma, head and neck, liver or kidney cancer. The chain links TRBV7-3 to TRBJ2-2, with TRBD2 matching over 9 bases. The CDR3 sequence is CASSLRGLAGTGGELFF. CDR3 nucleotide sequence: TGTGCCAGCAGCTTAAGGGGGCTAGCGGGGACCGGCGGGGAGCTGTTTTTT.